This T cell receptor beta chain was sequenced for a study of T cell repertoires in cytomegalovirus infection. Looking at the study overall: Well-studied HLA-B-restricted CMV epitopes were used in the study alongside recently identified HLA-C-restricted ones. It was the public TCR beta signatures that indicated both CMV infection and matching HLA type.

Germline V gene sequence: CDR1 DFQATT, CDR2 SNEGSKA (reference sequence). The V gene lost 6 bases and the J gene lost 2 bases, with 10 bases spanning the gap. The CDR3 totals 12 residues. Concerning this clonotype: The antigen remains undetermined.

MiXCR was run by TCRdb on the reads, yielding one entry per CDR3 protein. The sample holds 110,000 or so distinct CDR3 sequences, 30% to 35% seen once. Overall study findings and caveats: There were HLA-C-restricted CMV-specific TCR beta clonotypes dominating the ex vivo response.

This chain joins TRBV20-1 and TRBJ1-1; weak D call: TRBD1 (6 bases). The sequence came from a human donor in good health (CMV status not recorded). Some clones in this sample may be carry-over from other donors' samples. The starting material was CD8+ T cells from cultured PBMCs, obtained from culture after CMV antigen stimulation. CDR3 sequence (DNA): TGCAGTGCCCTGGACAGCAACACTGAAGCTTTCTTT. Amino acids: CSALDSNTEAFF.